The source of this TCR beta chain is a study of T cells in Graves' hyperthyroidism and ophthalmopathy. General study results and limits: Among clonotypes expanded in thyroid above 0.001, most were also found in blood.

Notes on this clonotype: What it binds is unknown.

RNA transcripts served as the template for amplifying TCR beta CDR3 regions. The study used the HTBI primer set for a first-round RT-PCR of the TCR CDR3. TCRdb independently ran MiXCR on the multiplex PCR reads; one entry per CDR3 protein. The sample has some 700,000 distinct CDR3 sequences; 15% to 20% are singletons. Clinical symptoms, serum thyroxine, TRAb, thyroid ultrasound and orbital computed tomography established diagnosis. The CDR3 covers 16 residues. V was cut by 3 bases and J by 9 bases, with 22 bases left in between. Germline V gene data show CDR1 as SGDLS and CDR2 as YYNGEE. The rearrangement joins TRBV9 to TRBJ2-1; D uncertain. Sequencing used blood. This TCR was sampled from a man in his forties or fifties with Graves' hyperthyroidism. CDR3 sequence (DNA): TGTGCCAGCAGCGCCCAATCCGTGGGAATTGCCACTGAGCAGTTCTTC. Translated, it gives CASSAQSVGIATEQFF.